Below, 23 T cell receptor beta chains from the same sample are listed, as sequenced in a study of blood T cell repertoires in COVID-19. Here immunoSEQ multiplex PCR was the method, and the copy in TCRdb shows in-frame clones only, minus some. The sample includes about 18,000 clones, roughly 93% of them seen just once. The sample taken for sequencing was peripheral blood. These receptors all come from a human donor in a cohort sampled during active COVID-19.

V is TRBV12-5 and J is TRBJ1-6; no clear D gene. Deletions cut 6 bases from V and 2 bases from J, with 8 bases between. This CDR3 contains 14 residues. CDR1 LGHNT and CDR2 FRNRAP come from the germline V gene. CDR3 bases: TGTGCTAGTGGAGTCGGTCCCTATAATTCACCCCTCCACTTT. Translating it yields CASGVGPYNSPLHF.

The V call is TRBV27, the J call TRBJ1-6; the match to TRBD1 covers 9 bases. The germline V gene has CDR1 MNHEY and CDR2 SMNVEV (reference sequence). The CDR3 is made up of 18 amino acids. J gave up 0 bases and V 4 bases, and 7 bases lay outside the gene matches. CDR3 region: CASSSQGTGSSYNSPLHF. For the CDR3, the DNA is TGTGCCAGCAGTTCCCAAGGGACAGGGAGCTCCTATAATTCACCCCTCCACTTT.

The DNA for the CDR3 is TGCGCCAGCAGCCAAGAGGGACAGGGTGGTGAAAAACTGTTTTTT. It encodes CASSQEGQGGEKLFF. The J gene is TRBJ1-4, the V gene TRBV4-1; TRBD1 aligns across 9 bases. CDR1 and CDR2 from the germline V gene are MGHRA and YSYEKL. The CDR3 length is 15 residues. V shed 0 bases, J shed 7 bases, and the junction held 3 bases outside the gene matches.

In nucleotides, the CDR3 is TGTGCCAGCAGTAATAGCGGGAGAGATGAGCAGTTCTTC. It specifies CASSNSGRDEQFF. V gene TRBV28 combines with J gene TRBJ2-1, with 9 bases aligning to TRBD2. CDR1 is MDHEN and CDR2 is SYDVKM in the germline V gene. V lost 5 bases and J lost 8; bases outside the gene matches: 4. The CDR3 has 13 residues.

This clone was detected once. The V gene is TRBV7-9, the J gene TRBJ1-2; D might be TRBD1 (5 bases). Trimming removed 5 bases from V and 1 base from J, with 20 bases in between. Germline loops: CDR1 SEHNR, CDR2 FQNEAQ (reference sequence). The CDR3 has 17 residues. The CDR3: CASSLSLEGRGNYGYTF. The DNA of the CDR3 is TGTGCCAGCAGCCTCTCTTTGGAGGGGAGGGGTAACTATGGCTACACCTTC.

V gene TRBV5-1 combines with J gene TRBJ2-7, with TRBD2 matching over 12 bases. From germline, CDR1 is SGHRS and CDR2 YFSETQ. The V and J ends lost 7 bases and 0 bases, in that order; junction bases with no gene match: 11. This CDR3 spans 17 amino acids. CDR3: CASGRASGRDSSYEQYF. The DNA for the CDR3 is TGCGCCAGCGGTAGGGCTAGCGGGAGGGATAGCTCCTACGAGCAGTACTTC.

To note about this clone: At one end, the junction sequence differs from germline, possibly due to a read error. The chain combines TRBV5-1 with TRBJ2-5; possibly TRBD1 for D (5 bases). The CDR3 totals 16 residues. The germline V gene encodes CDR1 SGHRS and CDR2 YFSETQ. The CDR3: CASSEDGRVYQETQYF. CDR3 DNA: TGCGCCAGCAGCGAGGATGGCAGGGTCTACCAGGAGACCCAGTACTTC.

The chain combines TRBV30 with TRBJ1-4; D is ambiguous. V shed 0 bases and J shed 4 bases, with 6 bases lying between them. This CDR3 is built from 13 residues. Germline V gene lookup returns CDR1 GTSNPN and CDR2 SVGIG (reference sequence). In DNA, the CDR3 is TGTGCCTGGAGTGTACAGTTTAATGAAAAACTGTTTTTT. It specifies CAWSVQFNEKLFF.

This chain links TRBV27 with TRBJ2-5; no clear D gene. Trimming shortened V by 0 bases and J by 6 bases, and 14 bases separated the two germline ends. Germline CDR1 reads MNHEY; CDR2 reads SMNVEV (reference sequence). The CDR3 contains 15 residues. This CDR3 reads CASSLSQPVGKTQYF. The CDR3 nucleotides read TGTGCCAGCAGTTTATCGCAACCGGTCGGTAAGACCCAGTACTTC.

This sequence joins TRBV9 and TRBJ2-3, with D maybe TRBD2 (7 bases). In germline, CDR1 is SGDLS, CDR2 YYNGEE. The CDR3 runs 14 residues. Trimming removed 4 bases at V and 2 bases at J, with 11 bases between. The CDR3 region is CASSLGGATDTQYF. The CDR3, as DNA: TGTGCCAGCAGCTTGGGGGGGGCCACAGATACGCAGTATTTT.

The rearrangement links TRBV29-1 to TRBJ1-3; no firm D call. The length of the CDR3 is 15 residues. V lost 4 bases, J lost 0 bases, and 13 bases lay in between. CDR1 and CDR2 from the germline V gene are SQVTM and ANQGSEA. The CDR3 DNA reads TGCAGCGTTGGTTTCTACGGGAACTCTGGAAACACCATATATTTT. Translating it yields CSVGFYGNSGNTIYF.

This chain connects TRBV28 to TRBJ2-5; TRBD2 aligns across 7 bases. Trimming took 6 bases from V and 3 from J; bases not matched to a gene: 4. The CDR3 spans 13 residues. Per the germline V gene, CDR1 is MDHEN and CDR2 is SYDVKM. DNA for the CDR3: TGTGCCAGCAGGGGACTACCTAAAGAGACCCAGTACTTC. Translation: CASRGLPKETQYF.

Remarks on this clone: Given a far larger clone just one base away, this is likely a sequencing read error. This chain links TRBV24-1 with TRBJ2-5; TRBD2 aligns across 7 bases. CDR3 length equals 16 residues. Unmatched junction bases numbered 11, after V lost 3 bases and J lost 5 bases. CDR1 KGHDR and CDR2 SFDVKD come from the germline V gene. The CDR3 spells CATSDAGRGDGETQYF. The CDR3 DNA sequence: TGTGCCACCAGTGATGCGGGGAGGGGCGACGGGGAGACCCAGTACTTC.

The genes are TRBV10-3 and TRBJ2-1; TRBD2 matches at 9 bases. The ends lost 2 bases at V and 7 bases at J; junction bases unmatched: 15. The CDR3 has 18 amino acids. Germline CDR1 reads ENHRY; CDR2 reads SYGVKD. The CDR3 coding sequence is TGTGCCATCAGTGAGCCCGGACGTTTCGCGGGAGGGGTGAATGAGCAGTTCTTC. Protein: CAISEPGRFAGGVNEQFF.

The rearrangement uses TRBV2 and TRBJ1-1; D remains unclear. This CDR3 is 14 amino acids long. Germline V gene sequence: CDR1 SNHLY, CDR2 FYNNEI. Between the trimmed V and J ends, which lost 5 bases and 1 base, there was a span of 11 bases. DNA for the CDR3: TGTGCCAGCAGTTTGCAGACAAGGAACACTGAAGCTTTCTTT. This translates into CASSLQTRNTEAFF.

The chain is built from TRBV9 and TRBJ2-7; weak D call: TRBD1 (6 bases). V lost 0 bases and J 6 bases, leaving 13 bases between the germline ends. This CDR3 has 14 residues. CDR1 SGDLS and CDR2 YYNGEE come from the germline V gene. The CDR3 DNA sequence: TGTGCCAGCAGCGTAGGGGGACACGGAATCGAGCAGTACTTC. Amino acid sequence: CASSVGGHGIEQYF.

The chain recombines TRBV18 with TRBJ2-4; the D gene is possibly TRBD1 (5 bases). The CDR3 loop spans 16 amino acids. Trimming stripped 3 bases from V and 2 bases from J, with 14 bases between. The germline gives CDR1 KGHSH, CDR2 LQKENI. CDR3 nucleotides: TGTGCCAGCTCACCTCCAGGGAAGGTGTCCAAAAACATTCAGTACTTC. It yields the protein CASSPPGKVSKNIQYF.

This sequence joins TRBV24-1 and TRBJ2-2; 7 bases are shared with TRBD1. This CDR3 has 14 amino acids. Germline CDR1 KGHDR, CDR2 SFDVKD. Trimming at V came to 3 bases and at J to 6 bases, leaving 3 bases not matched to a gene. The CDR3 loop is CATSDLDRAGELFF. The CDR3 DNA reads TGTGCCACCAGTGATCTCGACAGGGCCGGGGAGCTGTTTTTT.

The chain combines TRBV5-1 with TRBJ2-1, with 8 positions matching TRBD2. J was trimmed by 0 bases and V by 4 bases; bases with no gene match: 3. This CDR3 is 15 amino acids long. Germline V lookup: CDR1 SGHRS, CDR2 YFSETQ. The CDR3 protein is CASSPGLVSYNEQFF. Here the CDR3 DNA reads TGCGCCAGCAGCCCGGGACTAGTCTCCTACAATGAGCAGTTCTTC. The full variable domain, completed using reference TRBV5-1 and TRBJ2-1, is KAGVTQTPRYLIKTRGQQVTLSCSPISGHRSVSWYQQTPGQGLQFLFEYFSETQRNKGNFPGRFSGRQFSNSRSEMNVSTLELGDSALYLCASSPGLVSYNEQFFGPGTRLTVL.

The V call is TRBV6-2 or TRBV6-3, the J call TRBJ1-1; the D gene is possibly TRBD1 (6 bases). Deletions cut 5 bases from V and 0 bases from J, with 13 bases between. Germline CDR1 is MNHEY and CDR2 is SVGEGT. The CDR3 loop spans 15 amino acids. This chain's CDR3 is CASSGGAGMNTEAFF. The CDR3 nucleotides are TGTGCCAGCAGTGGGGGGGCTGGTATGAACACTGAAGCTTTCTTT.

This clone was found once. The DNA for the CDR3 is TGTGCCAGCAGACGACAGGGGAGCAACTATGGCTACACCTTC. Its protein is CASRRQGSNYGYTF. This chain joins TRBV5-6 and TRBJ1-2, with 8 bases lining up with TRBD1. The V segment lost 5 bases and the J segment 2 bases; nucleotides outside the gene matches: 5. The CDR3 spans 14 residues. The V gene's germline CDR1 is SGHDT and CDR2 YYEEEE.

The CDR3 is CATSRDRQYNQPQHF. The DNA for the CDR3 is TGTGCCACCAGCAGAGACAGACAGTACAATCAGCCCCAGCATTTT. The V gene is TRBV15, the J gene TRBJ1-5; D may be TRBD1 (5 bases). Germline CDR1 reads LNHNV; CDR2 reads YYDKDF (reference sequence). V was clipped by 0 bases and J by 3 bases, with 9 bases between them. The CDR3 length is 15 residues.

This chain connects TRBV21-1 to TRBJ2-5; TRBD2, the D gene given by the table, was not confirmed from the DNA. TRBV21-1 is marked as a pseudogene. This CDR3 contains 17 residues. CDR3 DNA sequence: TGTGCCAGCAGCACTTCGGGGGGGGCGCCGGGAAAAGAGACCCAGTACTTC. Amino acids: CASSTSGGAPGKETQYF.